This T cell receptor (beta chain) is from a study of T-cell memory formation after mild COVID-19. This clonotype was seen a handful of times. From germline, CDR1 is SQVTM and CDR2 ANQGSEA. CDR3 size: 15 residues. V gave up 0 bases and J gave up 5 bases, with 16 bases separating them. TCRdb called the 5' RACE reads again in MiXCR, with one record for every CDR3 protein. Of fewer than 250,000 distinct CDR3 sequences in the sample, around 25% were seen once. Material: PBMCs or a T cell subset sorted from them (not recorded which). The clonotype comes from an adult woman who had mild COVID-19 (a few samples of this study predate the infection). Cell type and time point are not known. The chain uses TRBV29-1 and TRBJ1-2; a possible D gene is TRBD1 (5 bases). The CDR3 DNA sequence: TGCAGCGTTGAAGATCTTGCCGGGGCCATATATGGCTACACCTTC. It specifies CSVEDLAGAIYGYTF. The variable domain in full, with the rest retrieved from reference TRBV29-1 and TRBJ1-2, is SAVISQKPSRDICQRGTSLTIQCQVDSQVTMMFWYRQQPGQSLTLIATANQGSEATYESGFVIDKFPISRPNLTFSTLTVSNMSPEDSSIYLCSVEDLAGAIYGYTFGSGTRLTVV.